The 8 T cell receptor beta chains below come from one sample, sequenced in a study of cytomegalovirus exposure and HLA in healthy donors. Vbeta (60) and Jbeta (13) primers were used in the PCR. Sequenced by immunoSEQ multiplex PCR; TCRdb stores in-frame clones only, minus some. The sample includes around 28,000 clones, about 87% seen only once; the top ten take around 3%. The sequenced material came from PBMCs. The receptors come from a boy between 10 and 17 years old in good health and CMV-seronegative.

The V call is TRBV5-1, the J call TRBJ2-5; D unresolved. Germline V CDR1 and CDR2: SGHRS, YFSETQ. The V gene lost 0 bases and the J gene lost 4 bases, with 7 bases spanning the gap. CDR3 length: 13 residues. The CDR3 DNA reads as TGCGCCAGCAGCTTGGTCCGGTTAGAGACCCAGTACTTC. Its translation is CASSLVRLETQYF.

This clone has a single count. The chain is built from TRBV19 and TRBJ1-1; D remains unclear. CDR1 is LNHDA and CDR2 is SQIVND in the germline V gene (reference sequence). The ends were cut back, 3 bases at V and 1 base at J, with 12 bases in the middle. This CDR3 region has 15 residues. In DNA, the CDR3 is TGTGCCAGTAGTATTGCTGGAGACTGGAACACTGAAGCTTTCTTT. Protein product: CASSIAGDWNTEAFF.

The chain has TRBV2 and TRBJ2-3, with 12 nucleotides matching TRBD2. The CDR3 runs 15 residues. V dropped 4 bases and J dropped 2; count of bases not matched to a gene: 1. Germline V gives CDR1 SNHLY, CDR2 FYNNEI. The CDR3 DNA sequence: TGTGCCAGCAGTGCTAGCGGGGGGGACACAGATACGCAGTATTTT. Protein: CASSASGGDTDTQYF.

V usage is TRBV5-1 and J usage is TRBJ2-7; D is perhaps TRBD1 (5 bases). V lost 4 bases and J 4 bases, leaving 15 bases between the germline ends. This CDR3 is built from 14 residues. From germline, CDR1 is SGHRS and CDR2 YFSETQ. CDR3 sequence (DNA): TGCGCCAGCAGCGCTATTCTTCAGGGTTACGAGCAGTACTTC. This gives the protein CASSAILQGYEQYF.

The V gene is TRBV9, the J gene TRBJ1-3; D possibly corresponds to TRBD1 (5 bases). V was shortened by 3 bases and J by 1 base, with 11 bases between the two germline ends. Germline loops: CDR1 SGDLS, CDR2 YYNGEE. The CDR3 covers 15 residues. DNA of the CDR3: TGTGCCAGCAGCGAATGGGGGGGTTCTGGAAACACCATATATTTT. This sequence encodes CASSEWGGSGNTIYF.

In its sample, this clone was seen once. The chain uses TRBV27 and TRBJ1-1, with TRBD1 as a possible D gene (5 bases). The CDR3 has 14 amino acids. Looked up from germline, CDR1 is MNHEY and CDR2 is SMNVEV (reference sequence). Between the trimmed V and J ends, which lost 5 bases and 0 bases, there was a span of 10 bases. CDR3 bases: TGTGCCAGCAGTCCCCCGGGGGTGAACACTGAAGCTTTCTTT. Translating it yields CASSPPGVNTEAFF.

This chain joins TRBV6-6 and TRBJ2-5; 8 nucleotides line up with TRBD2. CDR3 size: 13 residues. Germline CDR1 MNHNY, CDR2 SVGAGI (reference sequence). V trimming: 2 bases; J trimming: 4 bases; junction bases outside the gene matches: 0. The CDR3 DNA reads TGTGCCAGCAGTTACCGGGAGGGAGAGACCCAGTACTTC. Its protein product is CASSYREGETQYF.

The table lists this clone with a few counts. The chain couples TRBV10-3 to TRBJ1-1; 8 positions match TRBD1. Germline CDR1 reads ENHRY; CDR2 reads SYGVKD. J lost 5 bases, V lost 7 bases, and 6 bases had no gene match. CDR3 length equals 13 residues. CDR3 bases: TGTGCCATCATGTCAGGGGGCTTTACTGAAGCTTTCTTT. It translates to CAIMSGGFTEAFF.